One and the same sample provided the 30 T cell receptor beta chains below, sequenced in a study of T cell responses to AZD1222 COVID-19 vaccine. Clones were read by immunoSEQ multiplex PCR, and TCRdb kept only the in-frame ones, dropping some. The data contain about 120,000 clones, roughly nine tenths of them seen just once; the ten biggest clones take up 2.5% to 3%. Material: peripheral blood, obtained on day 0 of AZD1222 vaccination. These receptors were obtained from an adult in good health.

The table lists this clone with a count of one. The chain links TRBV5-1 to TRBJ1-1; TRBD1 is a possible D gene (6 bases). This CDR3 is built from 18 residues. V was shortened by 0 bases and J by 0 bases, with 18 bases between the two germline ends. Per the germline V gene, CDR1 is SGHRS and CDR2 is YFSETQ. Here the CDR3 reads CASSLGIWKRDMNTEAFF. CDR3 in DNA: TGCGCCAGCAGCTTGGGAATCTGGAAGAGGGACATGAACACTGAAGCTTTCTTT.

This chain links TRBV7-9 with TRBJ1-1; D unresolved. V was shortened by 6 bases and J by 0 bases, with 11 bases between the two germline ends. This CDR3 has 14 amino acids. Germline V lookup: CDR1 SEHNR, CDR2 FQNEAQ (reference sequence). CDR3 region: CASRQRRLNTEAFF. As DNA, the CDR3 is TGTGCCAGCAGGCAAAGACGATTGAACACTGAAGCTTTCTTT.

This rearrangement joins TRBV27 to TRBJ1-2, with 7 positions matching TRBD1. The trim removed 6 bases at V and 0 bases at J, leaving 10 bases unmatched. The germline V gene encodes CDR1 MNHEY and CDR2 SMNVEV (reference sequence). The CDR3 totals 16 residues. In DNA, the CDR3 is TGTGCCAGCAGCGACGGACAGGAGAGAACTAACTATGGCTACACCTTC. Translated, it gives CASSDGQERTNYGYTF.

The chain uses TRBV7-6 and TRBJ2-3; 7 bases are shared with TRBD2. Germline V gene data show CDR1 as SGHVS and CDR2 as FNYEAQ. The V and J ends lost 2 bases and 1 base, in that order; junction bases with no gene match: 9. CDR3 length equals 17 residues. CDR3 in DNA: TGTGCCAGCAGCTTACTCGGGGGAGGGTCTCGCACAGATACGCAGTATTTT. It codes for CASSLLGGGSRTDTQYF.

This rearrangement joins TRBV10-1 to TRBJ2-1; 10 nucleotides line up with TRBD2. The CDR3 is 15 residues long. With 2 bases clipped from V and 7 bases from J, the junction kept 5 bases outside the gene matches. Germline assignment: CDR1 WNHNN and CDR2 SYGVQD (reference sequence). The DNA of the CDR3 is TGCGCCAGCAGTGAGCGAGCGGGAGGGAGGAATGAGCAGTTCTTC. Translating gives CASSERAGGRNEQFF.

The chain employs TRBV7-8 and TRBJ1-3, with 8 bases fitting TRBD1. After removal of 5 bases from V and 0 bases from J, the junction contained 9 bases not matched to a gene. CDR1 and CDR2 (germline): SGHVS, FQNEAQ. This CDR3 contains 17 residues. CDR3 region: CASSPLQGATSGNTIYF. The CDR3 nucleotides are TGTGCCAGCAGCCCACTTCAGGGGGCAACCTCTGGAAACACCATATATTTT.

V gene TRBV21-1 combines with J gene TRBJ2-4; TRBD2, as called in the table, went unchecked against the DNA. TRBV21-1 is a pseudogene. The CDR3 consists of 19 residues. The chain's CDR3 is CASRVKPKSGGLAKNIQYF. CDR3 nucleotides: TGTGCCAGCCGTGTAAAACCCAAATCTGGAGGGTTAGCCAAAAACATTCAGTACTTC.

The V and J genes are TRBV6-1 and TRBJ1-5; 7 bases agree with TRBD1. After removal of 2 bases from V and 1 base from J, the junction contained 11 bases not matched to a gene. The germline CDR1 and CDR2 sequences are MNHNS and SASEGT. The CDR3 runs to 18 residues. The CDR3 DNA sequence: TGTGCCAGCAGTGAACTCAAGGGGACAGTTACAAGCAATCAGCCCCAGCATTTT. Its translation: CASSELKGTVTSNQPQHF.

V gene TRBV5-4 combines with J gene TRBJ2-1, with 8 bases matching TRBD2. The CDR3 contains 14 residues. With 2 bases clipped from V and 12 bases from J, the junction kept 10 bases outside the gene matches. Germline V gene sequence: CDR1 SGHNT, CDR2 YYREEE (reference sequence). The CDR3 spells CASSFGGTSEPQFF. The DNA of the CDR3 is TGTGCCAGCAGCTTTGGCGGGACTAGTGAGCCGCAGTTCTTC.

The V and J genes are TRBV7-2 and TRBJ1-2, with 9 positions matching TRBD1. The CDR3 contains 16 residues. The germline gives CDR1 SGHTA, CDR2 FQGNSA. The V segment lost 5 bases and the J segment 4 bases; nucleotides outside the gene matches: 11. CDR3 amino acids: CASSISHTGGVYGYTF. CDR3 bases: TGTGCCAGCAGCATAAGTCACACAGGGGGCGTCTATGGCTACACCTTC.

V is TRBV7-3 and J is TRBJ1-1; TRBD1 might be the D (6 bases). The germline CDR1 and CDR2 sequences are SGHTA and FQGTGA. The CDR3 contains 13 residues. V shed 5 bases and J shed 8 bases, with 15 bases lying between them. The CDR3 region has the DNA TGTGCCAGCAGCATTAACAGGGCGTCCGAAGCTTTCTTT. Translated: CASSINRASEAFF.

The genes are TRBV5-1 and TRBJ1-1; D is unresolved. Germline CDR1 SGHRS, CDR2 YFSETQ. The CDR3 extends over 14 amino acids. Trimming pared 5 bases from V and 4 bases from J, leaving 15 bases between. DNA of the CDR3: TGCGCCAGCAGTCCCCGACAAGAAGGCACTGAAGCTTTCTTT. Translated: CASSPRQEGTEAFF.

This clone was detected once. V gene TRBV5-1 combines with J gene TRBJ1-1; 7 positions match TRBD1. CDR3 length equals 14 residues. In germline, CDR1 is SGHRS, CDR2 YFSETQ. V lost 3 bases, J lost 3 bases, and 5 bases stayed unmatched. CDR3 DNA: TGCGCCAGCAGCTCCCAGGGGGGTGACACTGAAGCTTTCTTT. Protein sequence: CASSSQGGDTEAFF.

The rearrangement links TRBV5-1 to TRBJ2-1; no definite D call. Germline loops: CDR1 SGHRS, CDR2 YFSETQ. The CDR3 contains 13 residues. V lost 1 base and J 4 bases, leaving 6 bases between the germline ends. Here the CDR3 reads CASSLIPYNEQFF. The CDR3, as DNA: TGCGCCAGCAGCTTGATACCATACAATGAGCAGTTCTTC.

This sequence joins TRBV6-1 and TRBJ1-1, with 7 bases fitting TRBD1. Germline CDR1 is MNHNS and CDR2 is SASEGT. CDR3 length: 14 amino acids. With 3 bases clipped from V and 6 bases from J, the junction kept 7 bases outside the gene matches. In nucleotides, the CDR3 is TGTGCCAGCAGTGATAGACAGGGAAACTCTGAAGCTTTCTTT. Translation: CASSDRQGNSEAFF.

V usage is TRBV5-1 and J usage is TRBJ2-1; 7 positions agree with TRBD2. The CDR3 is made up of 17 amino acids. CDR1 and CDR2 from the germline V gene are SGHRS and YFSETQ. Germline trimming cut 0 bases from V and 7 bases from J; bases unmatched to any gene: 13. The CDR3 nucleotides are TGCGCCAGCAGCTTGGCTCAGCAGTCCCTGGGGGGGAATGAGCAGTTCTTC. Translated, it gives CASSLAQQSLGGNEQFF.

This chain uses TRBV19 with TRBJ1-5; TRBD1 might be the D (5 bases). CDR1 is LNHDA and CDR2 is SQIVND in the germline V gene (reference sequence). V was cut by 8 bases and J by 4 bases, with 12 bases left in between. This CDR3 is 13 amino acids long. The DNA for the CDR3 is TGTGCCAGTCTCGGGACGGAGAATCAGCCCCAGCATTTT. Translation: CASLGTENQPQHF.

J is TRBJ2-5 and V is TRBV24-1; the D call may be TRBD1 or TRBD2 (6 bases each). Trimming stripped 4 bases from V and 5 bases from J, with 16 bases between. The CDR3 covers 15 residues. Germline V gene sequence: CDR1 KGHDR, CDR2 SFDVKD. CDR3 DNA sequence: TGTGCCACCAGTGAACTCGTGGGGGGCGGTGAGACCCAGTACTTC. It specifies CATSELVGGGETQYF.

There are a few counts of this clone. V is TRBV7-2 and J is TRBJ2-2, with TRBD1 identical over 8 bases. In germline, CDR1 is SGHTA, CDR2 FQGNSA. Trimming removed 2 bases from V and 4 bases from J; junction bases left unmatched: 3. The CDR3 spans 15 residues. The CDR3, as DNA: TGTGCCAGCAGCTTACGACAGGGGAGCACCGGGGAGCTGTTTTTT. Its translation: CASSLRQGSTGELFF.

V gene TRBV3-1 (or the pseudogene TRBV3-2) combines with J gene TRBJ1-1; maybe TRBD1 (6 bases). The V gene's germline CDR1 is LGHDT and CDR2 YNNKEL (reference sequence). The V end lost 6 bases, the J end lost 7 bases, and 21 bases lay between the germline ends. The CDR3 covers 15 residues. The CDR3 DNA reads as TGTGCCAGCAGAATGGGGACACCGACCGGGGGTGAAGCTTTCTTT. This codes for CASRMGTPTGGEAFF.

The CDR3 region is CASSPTTGDYGYTF. CDR3 bases: TGTGCCAGCAGCCCAACTACAGGGGACTATGGCTACACCTTC. This sequence joins TRBV5-4 and TRBJ1-2; 7 bases agree with TRBD1. V shed 4 bases and J 3 bases; nucleotides not matched to a gene: 6. Germline CDR1 is SGHNT and CDR2 is YYREEE (reference sequence). This CDR3 contains 14 residues.

The rearrangement links TRBV2 to TRBJ1-6, with D maybe TRBD1 (5 bases). Trimming took off 9 bases at V and 6 bases at J, with 18 bases between the two ends. Germline V CDR1 and CDR2: SNHLY, FYNNEI. The CDR3 is made up of 15 amino acids. CDR3 residues: CASSRNGGGNSPLHF. The CDR3 coding sequence is TGTGCCAGTTCGCGAAACGGGGGAGGTAATTCACCCCTCCACTTT.

The chain uses TRBV24-1 and TRBJ2-3, with 8 bases identical to TRBD2. The germline CDR1 and CDR2 sequences are KGHDR and SFDVKD. CDR3 length: 14 amino acids. V trimming: 4 bases; J trimming: 2 bases; junction bases outside the gene matches: 1. The CDR3: CATSEGLATDTQYF. The CDR3 DNA follows: TGTGCCACCAGTGAAGGACTAGCCACAGATACGCAGTATTTT.

The chain has TRBV6-5 and TRBJ1-2, with D maybe TRBD1 (5 bases). Germline loops: CDR1 MNHEY, CDR2 SVGAGI. The V gene lost 0 bases and the J gene lost 3 bases, with 5 bases spanning the gap. The CDR3 totals 13 residues. The CDR3 bases are TGTGCCAGCAGTTACTCACAGGACTATGGCTACACCTTC. Its translation: CASSYSQDYGYTF.

This clone was found once. The chain employs TRBV18 and TRBJ2-1; 9 positions agree with TRBD2. V dropped 2 bases and J dropped 7; count of bases not matched to a gene: 0. The CDR3 is 13 amino acids. CDR1 is KGHSH, CDR2 LQKENI, per germline. CDR3 bases: TGTGCCAGCTCACCAGGACTAGCGAATGAGCAGTTCTTC. Its translation: CASSPGLANEQFF.

The sample holds one count of this clone. For the CDR3, the DNA is TGCGCCAGCAGCCCTGGACGACTCTCTGGAAACACCATATATTTT. This encodes CASSPGRLSGNTIYF. The chain combines TRBV4-3 with TRBJ1-3, with unresolved D. The CDR3 loop spans 15 amino acids. CDR1 is LGHNA, CDR2 YSLEER, per germline. The V end was cut by 4 bases, the J end by 0 bases, with 10 bases between.

This chain uses TRBV12-3 or TRBV12-4 with TRBJ2-3; 7 positions agree with TRBD2. Trimming cost V 11 bases and J 9 bases; bases outside gene matches: 14. The CDR3 has 13 amino acids. Here the CDR3 reads CAGRAGNQITQYF. The CDR3 nucleotides read TGTGCCGGAAGAGCGGGGAATCAGATAACGCAGTATTTT.

This clone was seen once. J is TRBJ2-1 and V is TRBV7-3; D gene uncertain. Germline CDR1 is SGHTA and CDR2 is FQGTGA. Trimming took 1 base from V and 6 from J, leaving 19 bases between them. The CDR3 extends over 17 amino acids. The CDR3 sequence: CASSLKPRLLDLNEQFF. In DNA, the CDR3 is TGTGCCAGCAGCTTAAAACCCCGCCTGTTAGATCTCAATGAGCAGTTCTTC.

J is TRBJ1-3 and V is TRBV7-9; D is unresolved. The CDR3 runs 15 residues. Looked up from germline, CDR1 is SEHNR and CDR2 is FQNEAQ (reference sequence). The V end lost 2 bases, the J end lost 4 bases, and 12 bases lay between the germline ends. The CDR3 DNA reads TGTGCCAGCAGCTTAAGGGCCAGCCGAGGAAACACCATATATTTT. Protein sequence: CASSLRASRGNTIYF.

V usage is TRBV5-1 and J usage is TRBJ2-5; D may be TRBD1 (5 bases). The CDR3 is made up of 14 amino acids. Deletions cut 4 bases from V and 2 bases from J, with 12 bases between. Germline CDR1 SGHRS, CDR2 YFSETQ. The CDR3 sequence is CASSVQGVQETQYF. The CDR3 region has the DNA TGCGCCAGCAGCGTTCAGGGTGTTCAAGAGACCCAGTACTTC.